This T cell receptor (beta chain) stems from a study of blood T cells in healthy people across ages. Study in general: Every two T cells gave about one barcoded beta molecule via template switching. Study results and caveats: TCR beta diversity per million T cells fell roughly linearly with age.

The CDR3 consists of 14 residues. Germline V gives CDR1 MGHDK, CDR2 SYGVNS. V dropped 4 bases and J dropped 2 bases, with 12 bases sitting between them. This clonotype has more than one count but fewer than ten. Its antigen is not known. PCR was performed a second time for roughly 7 to 11 cycles using a sample-barcoded 5' primer and a J-beta primer mix. TCRdb re-derived calls from the 5' RACE reads in MiXCR, one entry per CDR3 protein. The table includes fewer than 1.5 million distinct CDR3 sequences, 42% detected once. Peripheral blood from each donor was collected in a volume of 9.5 to 10 milliliters. Total RNA extraction produced at least 6 micrograms (per sample) for the study.

Sample: blood. The TCR comes from a woman aged 18-29 years in good health. The V gene is TRBV25-1, the J gene TRBJ2-7, with D uncertain. CDR3 loop: CASSVAAGTYEQYF. The CDR3 DNA is TGTGCCAGCAGTGTGGCGGCAGGCACCTACGAGCAGTACTTC.